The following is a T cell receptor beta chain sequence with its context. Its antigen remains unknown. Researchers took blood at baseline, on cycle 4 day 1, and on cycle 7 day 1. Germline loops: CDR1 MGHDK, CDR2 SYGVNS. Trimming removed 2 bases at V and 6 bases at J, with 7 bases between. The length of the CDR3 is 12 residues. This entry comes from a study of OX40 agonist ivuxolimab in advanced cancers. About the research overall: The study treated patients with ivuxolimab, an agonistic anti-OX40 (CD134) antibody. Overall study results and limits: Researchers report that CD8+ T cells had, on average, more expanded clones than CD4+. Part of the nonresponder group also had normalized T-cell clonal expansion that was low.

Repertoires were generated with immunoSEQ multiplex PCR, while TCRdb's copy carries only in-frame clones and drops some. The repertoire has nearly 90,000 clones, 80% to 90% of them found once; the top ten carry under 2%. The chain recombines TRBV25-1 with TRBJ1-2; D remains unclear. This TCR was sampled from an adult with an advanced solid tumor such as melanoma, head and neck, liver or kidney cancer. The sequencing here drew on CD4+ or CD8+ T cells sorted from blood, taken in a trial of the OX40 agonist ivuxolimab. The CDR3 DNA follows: TGTGCCAGCAGTGAAAGGGTGGATGGCTACACCTTC. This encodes CASSERVDGYTF.